The sequence of this T cell receptor beta chain was determined in a study of a mutant IDH1 vaccine in newly diagnosed glioma (dated by TCRdb to the early 2020s). Study-wide context: Vaccination began 4-6 weeks after radiotherapy alone, or alongside temozolomide cycles in the chemotherapy-containing groups. Of the roughly 34 treated patients, approximately 62% were male and around 40% were female, and the mean age was approximately 39 years. Before enrollment, most patients had been given radiochemotherapy with temozolomide as standard therapy, while the rest had received either radiotherapy alone or temozolomide alone. Visit V12 was the week-35 safety follow-up and visit V13 was the week-47 end of study. Six visits were used for peripheral blood collection: V03 (baseline), V05, V07, V10, V12 and V13. Longitudinal TCRB deep sequencing was performed for about 25 treated patients wherever samples were available for exploratory analyses. Study-level results and caveats: Immune responses induced by the vaccine were seen in over 80% of patients across multiple MHC alleles. Changes in the top peripheral T cell clonotypes picked up by TCRB sequencing did not appear to be linked to pseudoprogression. The authors noted that analyses of patient blood samples could not be reproduced because of sample limitations. Selection of PBMC samples for TCRB deep sequencing was based on availability.

In regard to this clone: Its antigen is currently not known. No per-base quality is available; no much larger clone lies one base away.

Per the publication, the time point label means: week 35, safety follow-up. Each vaccine dose, consisting of 300 ug of a 20-mer mutant IDH1 peptide in Montanide, was administered subcutaneously with topical imiquimod. Eight vaccinations were administered to patients in weeks 1, 3, 5, 7, 11, 15, 19 and 23, corresponding to visits V03 through V10. The donors had newly diagnosed IDH1-mutant astrocytomas of WHO grade 3 or 4 that showed loss of nuclear ATRX. The samples were drawn from NOA16, a multicentre, single-arm, open-label phase I trial in Germany that tested a mutant IDH1 peptide vaccine in humans for the first time. Genomic DNA for TCRB sequencing was extracted from EDTA blood using the DNeasy Blood and Tissue Kit. Taken from cysteine to phenylalanine, the CDR3 has 15 residues. Left in the record is the CDR3 DNA by itself, 45 bases read in frame from the first base. The method behind the library was the immunoSEQ multiplex PCR assay. Rearranged TCR beta chain sequences were amplified with the hsTCRB Kit following the manufacturer's protocol. TCRB libraries were sequenced on an Illumina MiSeq. Turning to the authors' computational methods: The proprietary platform of the kit vendor was used for demultiplexing, trimming and gene mapping. The immuneACCESS repertoire file appears here via TCRdb, limited to in-frame rearrangements. These files lack a portion of the clones; in checked studies, under half of the deficit traces to unresolved V genes, and the cause of the others is not known. The V and J calls and clone size come from that table; D and trimming were worked out from the DNA. This sample is represented by tens of thousands of clones; 78% of them were singletons. The ten most abundant clones make up about 11% of the sample.

This sample comprised PBMCs, obtained from a glioma patient whose treatment included an IDH1 peptide vaccine. This clonotype was obtained from a woman in her 40s with glioma. Recombination connected TRBV21-1 to TRBJ1-1; the D segment call TRBD1 is taken from the table without a DNA check. TRBV21-1 is listed as a pseudogene. The CDR3 protein: CASSLAGHSPPEAFF. The sequenced DNA is TGTGCCAGCAGCCTGGCTGGGCACAGCCCTCCTGAAGCTTTCTTT.